This T cell receptor (beta chain) was documented in a study of response to subunit inactivated influenza vaccine (dated by TCRdb to 2016 to 2018). General notes on the study: Deep quantitative profiling of the T cell receptor repertoire was used in the study to follow responses to a trivalent subunit inactivated influenza vaccine. Findings and caveats that apply to the study as a whole: According to the authors, only a limited number of new T cells may be recruited by each seasonal influenza vaccination.

In regard to this clonotype: The clone's antigen remains unknown. Base qualities are not at hand, and no much larger clone is one base apart.

The germline V gene (reference sequence) sets CDR1 to DFQATT and CDR2 to SNEGSKA. The cysteine opens and the phenylalanine closes a CDR3 of 16 amino acids. The retained sequence is limited to the CDR3, 48 bases, with the frame set at the first base. Trimming leaves V shorter by 0 bases and J shorter by 1 base, with the junction holding 8 bases beyond the gene matches. Library preparation used RT-PCR. Sequenced using an Illumina HiSeq 2500. The public reads were quality trimmed at Q25 with fastp and then assembled into clones with MiXCR by TCRdb, keeping productive beta chains. One record per CDR3 amino acid sequence lists the most common genes and DNA. This sample has roughly 780,000 distinct CDR3 sequences in its table, and roughly 18% of those were observed once. Approximately 10% of the sample goes to the ten largest clones.

Sequencing used PBMCs from blood, obtained 4 to 6 days after vaccination. The receptor was derived from a man aged 50 to 60 who received an inactivated influenza vaccine. Donor details come from another sample of the same person, matched by shared clones. The V gene is TRBV20-1 and the J gene is TRBJ2-5; 7 middle bases align to TRBD2. The nucleotides read TGCAGTGCTAGAGATCTCGGAGCGGGGATCCAAGAGACCCAGTACTTC. The encoded protein is CSARDLGAGIQETQYF.